The sequence of this TCR beta chain was determined in a study of human CD4 T cells and Enterobacteriaceae. Memory CD4+ T cells were sorted as all CD4+ cells except CD45RA+CCR7+CD95- naive cells, over 98% pure. CD4 and CD14 magnetic microbeads positively selected total CD4+ T cells and monocytes. The CDR3 extends over 13 amino acids. The germline V gene encodes CDR1 MDHEN and CDR2 SYDVKM. V was shortened by 8 bases and J by 7 bases, with 17 bases between the two germline ends. TCRdb's table, derived via immunoSEQ multiplex PCR, lists solely in-frame clones and lacks some. Here the sample spans 25,000 to 30,000 clones, about 80% being singletons.

V usage is TRBV28 and J usage is TRBJ1-2; D unresolved. The specimen sequenced was memory CD4+ T cells from blood. The clonotype comes from a human donor in good health. CDR3 in DNA: TGTGCCAGCCATCCGGGCCAGTCTCGTGGCTACACCTTC. This gives the protein CASHPGQSRGYTF.